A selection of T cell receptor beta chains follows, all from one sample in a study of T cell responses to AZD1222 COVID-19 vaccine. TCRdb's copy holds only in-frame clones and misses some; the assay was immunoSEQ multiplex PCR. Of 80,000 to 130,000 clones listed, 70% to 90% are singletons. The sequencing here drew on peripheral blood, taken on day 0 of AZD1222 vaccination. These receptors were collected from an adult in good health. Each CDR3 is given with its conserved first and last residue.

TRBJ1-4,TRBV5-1,CASSKERGNEKLFF
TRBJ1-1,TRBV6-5,CASSRDRVVTEAFF
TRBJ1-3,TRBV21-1,CASSRWLQGPRDGNTIYF
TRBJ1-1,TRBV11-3,CASSARTENTEAFF
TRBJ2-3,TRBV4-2,CASSQAAGAVETDTQYF
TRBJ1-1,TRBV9,CASSVGQGVVDTEAFF
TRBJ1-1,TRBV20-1,CSARQDTEAFF
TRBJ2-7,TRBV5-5,CASSYGVNPNSYEQYF
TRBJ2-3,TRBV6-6,CASSQFNRGRWTDTQYF
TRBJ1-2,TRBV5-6,CASSSGTGNYGYTF
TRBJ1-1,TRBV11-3,CASSLRVSHAFF
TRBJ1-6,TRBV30,CAWSIAGGTLHF
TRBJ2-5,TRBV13,CASSLGISETQYF
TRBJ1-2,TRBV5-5,CASSLDGLRGYTF
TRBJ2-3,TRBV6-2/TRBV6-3,CASSYPPFGTDTDTQYF